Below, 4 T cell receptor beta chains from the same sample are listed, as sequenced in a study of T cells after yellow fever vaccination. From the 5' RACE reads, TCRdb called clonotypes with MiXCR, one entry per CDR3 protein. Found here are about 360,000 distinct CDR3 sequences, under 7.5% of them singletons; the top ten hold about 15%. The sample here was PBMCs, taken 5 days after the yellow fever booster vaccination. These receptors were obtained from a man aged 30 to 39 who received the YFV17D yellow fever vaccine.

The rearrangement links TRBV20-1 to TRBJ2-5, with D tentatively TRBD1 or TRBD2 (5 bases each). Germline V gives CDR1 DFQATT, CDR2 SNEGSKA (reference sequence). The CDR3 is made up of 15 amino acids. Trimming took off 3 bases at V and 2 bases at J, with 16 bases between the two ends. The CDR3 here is CSARGPNGKQETQYF. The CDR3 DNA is TGCAGTGCTAGGGGACCGAACGGAAAACAAGAGACCCAGTACTTC.

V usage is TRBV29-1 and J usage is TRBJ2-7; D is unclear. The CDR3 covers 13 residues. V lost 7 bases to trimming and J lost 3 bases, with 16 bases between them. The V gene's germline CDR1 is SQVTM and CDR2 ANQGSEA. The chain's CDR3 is CSALDGQSYEQYF. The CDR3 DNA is TGCAGCGCCCTCGACGGGCAGAGCTACGAGCAGTACTTC.

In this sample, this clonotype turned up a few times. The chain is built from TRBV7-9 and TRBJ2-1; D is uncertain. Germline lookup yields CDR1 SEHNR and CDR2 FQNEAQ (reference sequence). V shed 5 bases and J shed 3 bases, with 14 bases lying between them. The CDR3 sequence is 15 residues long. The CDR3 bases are TGTGCCAGCAGCCAACCGCGGCCAAACTACAATGAGCAGTTCTTC. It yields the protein CASSQPRPNYNEQFF.

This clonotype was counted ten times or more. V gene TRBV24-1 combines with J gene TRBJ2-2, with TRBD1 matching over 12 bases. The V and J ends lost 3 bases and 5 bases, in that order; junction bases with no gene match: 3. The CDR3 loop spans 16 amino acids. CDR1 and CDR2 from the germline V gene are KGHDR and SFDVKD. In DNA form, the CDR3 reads TGTGCCACCAGTGATCCGGGACAGGGGGCTACCGGGGAGCTGTTTTTT. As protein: CATSDPGQGATGELFF.